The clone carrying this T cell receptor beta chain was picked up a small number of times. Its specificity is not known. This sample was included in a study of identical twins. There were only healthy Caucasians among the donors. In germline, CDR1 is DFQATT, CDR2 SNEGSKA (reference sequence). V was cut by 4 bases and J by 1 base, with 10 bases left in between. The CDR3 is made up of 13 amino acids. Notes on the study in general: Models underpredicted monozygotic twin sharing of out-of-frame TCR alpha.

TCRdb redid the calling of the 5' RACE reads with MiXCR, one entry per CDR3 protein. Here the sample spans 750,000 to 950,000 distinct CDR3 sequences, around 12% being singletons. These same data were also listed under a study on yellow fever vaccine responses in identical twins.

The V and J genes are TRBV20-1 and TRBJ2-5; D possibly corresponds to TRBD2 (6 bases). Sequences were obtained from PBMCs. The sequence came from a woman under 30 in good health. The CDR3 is CSAKGGVQETQYF. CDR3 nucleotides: TGCAGTGCTAAGGGCGGGGTCCAAGAGACCCAGTACTTC.